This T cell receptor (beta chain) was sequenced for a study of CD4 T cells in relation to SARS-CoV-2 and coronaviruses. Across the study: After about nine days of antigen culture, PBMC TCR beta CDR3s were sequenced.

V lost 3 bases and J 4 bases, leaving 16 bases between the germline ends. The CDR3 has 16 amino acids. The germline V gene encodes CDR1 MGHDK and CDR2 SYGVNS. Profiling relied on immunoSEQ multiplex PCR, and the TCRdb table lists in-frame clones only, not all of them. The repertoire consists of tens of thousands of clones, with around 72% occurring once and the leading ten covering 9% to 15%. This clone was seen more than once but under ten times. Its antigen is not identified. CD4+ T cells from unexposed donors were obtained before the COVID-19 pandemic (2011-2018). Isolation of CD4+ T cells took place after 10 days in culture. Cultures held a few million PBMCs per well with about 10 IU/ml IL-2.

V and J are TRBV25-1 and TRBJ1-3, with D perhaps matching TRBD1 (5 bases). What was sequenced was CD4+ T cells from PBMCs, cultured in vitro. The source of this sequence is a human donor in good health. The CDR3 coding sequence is TGTGCCAGCAGTGAGGGGGATTGGGTTTCAGGAAACACCATATATTTT. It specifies CASSEGDWVSGNTIYF. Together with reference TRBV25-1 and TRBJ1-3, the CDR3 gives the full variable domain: EADIYQTPRYLVIGTGKKITLECSQTMGHDKMYWYQQDPGMELHLIHYSYGVNSTEKGDLSSESTVSRIRTEHFPLTLESARPSHTSQYLCASSEGDWVSGNTIYFGEGSWLTVV.